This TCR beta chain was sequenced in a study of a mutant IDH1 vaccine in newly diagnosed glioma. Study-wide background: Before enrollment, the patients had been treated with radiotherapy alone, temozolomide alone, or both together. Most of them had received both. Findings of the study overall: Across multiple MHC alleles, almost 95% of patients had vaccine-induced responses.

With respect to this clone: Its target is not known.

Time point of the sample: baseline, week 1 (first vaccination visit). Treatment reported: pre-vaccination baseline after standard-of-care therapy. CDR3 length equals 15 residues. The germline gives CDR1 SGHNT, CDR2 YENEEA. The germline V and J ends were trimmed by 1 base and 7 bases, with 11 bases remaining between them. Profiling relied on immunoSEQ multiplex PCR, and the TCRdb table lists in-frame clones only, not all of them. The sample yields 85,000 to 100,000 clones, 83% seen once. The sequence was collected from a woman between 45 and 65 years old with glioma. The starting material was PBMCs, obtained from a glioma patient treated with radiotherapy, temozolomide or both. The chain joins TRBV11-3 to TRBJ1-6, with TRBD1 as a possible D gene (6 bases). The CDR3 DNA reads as TGTGCCAGCAGCTTAGGCGGACAGCGAAATTCACCCCTCCACTTT. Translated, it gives CASSLGGQRNSPLHF.